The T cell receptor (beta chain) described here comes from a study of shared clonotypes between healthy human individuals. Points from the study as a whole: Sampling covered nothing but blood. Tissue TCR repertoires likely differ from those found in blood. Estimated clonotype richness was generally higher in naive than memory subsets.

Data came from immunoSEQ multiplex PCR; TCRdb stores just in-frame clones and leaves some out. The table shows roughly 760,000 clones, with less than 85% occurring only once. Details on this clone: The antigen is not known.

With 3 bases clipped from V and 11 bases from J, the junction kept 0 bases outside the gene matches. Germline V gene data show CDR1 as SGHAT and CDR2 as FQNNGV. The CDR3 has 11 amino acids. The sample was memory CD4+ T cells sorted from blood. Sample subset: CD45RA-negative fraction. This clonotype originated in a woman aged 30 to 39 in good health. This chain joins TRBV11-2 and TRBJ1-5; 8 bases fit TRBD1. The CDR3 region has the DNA TGTGCCAGCAGCTTGACAGGGGCCCAGCATTTT. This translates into CASSLTGAQHF. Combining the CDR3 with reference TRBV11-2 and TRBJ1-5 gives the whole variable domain EAGVAQSPRYKIIEKRQSVAFWCNPISGHATLYWYQQILGQGPKLLIQFQNNGVVDDSQLPKDRFSAERLKGVDSTLKIQPAKLEDSAVYLCASSLTGAQHFGDGTRLSIL.